One sample yielded the 11 T cell receptor beta chains listed below, sequenced in a study of blood T cell repertoires in COVID-19 (dated by TCRdb to 2020 to 2021). Receptor amplification or capture employed the immunoSEQ multiplex PCR assay. Here the immuneACCESS table is served through TCRdb, limited to in-frame sequences with V and J called. Missing clones are a known gap in these copies; in checked studies unresolved V genes cover under half, and the rest lacks a known reason. In all, the sample holds some 22,000 clones, and approximately 83% of those were seen once. Clones ranked in the top ten supply about a fifth of the sample. Sequenced: peripheral blood. All receptors derive from a man at least 80 years old with active or convalescent COVID-19.

This clone has a single count. This chain uses TRBV5-1 with TRBJ2-7; the D gene is possibly TRBD2 (6 bases). Trimming took 4 bases from V and 6 from J, leaving 20 bases between them. Germline CDR1 and CDR2: SGHRS and YFSETQ. The CDR3 runs to 15 residues. CDR3 protein: CASSRDSTAPIEQYF. The CDR3 coding sequence is TGCGCCAGCAGCCGGGACTCCACCGCCCCAATCGAGCAGTACTTC.

The chain uses TRBV7-2 and TRBJ2-2, with D perhaps matching TRBD2 (5 bases). This CDR3 contains 17 residues. Looked up from germline, CDR1 is SGHTA and CDR2 is FQGNSA. The V gene lost 2 bases and the J gene lost 2 bases, with 15 bases spanning the gap. This chain's CDR3 is CASSLFLPGLNTGELFF. DNA for the CDR3: TGTGCCAGCAGCTTATTCCTACCAGGACTCAACACCGGGGAGCTGTTTTTT.

V usage is TRBV4-3 and J usage is TRBJ1-4; D is unclear. Germline assignment: CDR1 LGHNA and CDR2 YSLEER. The V end lost 0 bases, the J end lost 1 base, and 12 bases lay between the germline ends. The CDR3 runs 17 residues. The DNA for the CDR3 is TGCGCCAGCAGCCAAGACCCCACCCGAGGAACTAATGAAAAACTGTTTTTT. Its translation is CASSQDPTRGTNEKLFF.

The CDR3 loop is CASSLGGRASGGSTLTDTQYF. The CDR3 DNA follows: TGTGCCAGCAGCTTAGGCGGTCGGGCTAGCGGGGGATCAACCTTAACAGATACGCAGTATTTT. The chain combines TRBV7-8 with TRBJ2-3, with 10 positions matching TRBD2. The CDR3 runs 21 residues. The V and J ends lost 1 base and 3 bases, in that order; junction bases with no gene match: 19. Germline V gene data show CDR1 as SGHVS and CDR2 as FQNEAQ.

The chain combines TRBV7-2 with TRBJ2-7; the D gene is possibly TRBD2 (6 bases). The CDR3 has 15 residues. Between the trimmed V and J ends, which lost 3 bases and 0 bases, there was a span of 12 bases. CDR1 is SGHTA, CDR2 FQGNSA, per germline. CDR3 protein: CASSFSGSNSYEQYF. CDR3 nucleotides: TGTGCCAGCAGCTTTAGCGGTTCGAACTCCTACGAGCAGTACTTC. The variable domain in full, completed from reference TRBV7-2 and TRBJ2-7, reads GAGVSQSPSNKVTEKGKDVELRCDPISGHTALYWYRQSLGQGLEFLIYFQGNSAPDKSGLPSDRFSAERTGGSVSTLTIQRTQQEDSAVYLCASSFSGSNSYEQYFGPGTRLTVT.

This clone was seen more than once but under ten times. The chain links TRBV4-3 to TRBJ2-2, with D possibly matching TRBD1 (6 bases). V gave up 6 bases and J gave up 5 bases, with 10 bases separating them. This CDR3 has 13 residues. CDR1 is LGHNA, CDR2 YSLEER, per germline. CDR3 sequence: CASSWGRTGELFF. In nucleotides, the CDR3 is TGCGCCAGCAGTTGGGGGCGGACCGGGGAGCTGTTTTTT.

The J gene is TRBJ2-3, the V gene TRBV24-1; TRBD2 matches 13 bases. The CDR3 extends over 15 amino acids. Germline V lookup: CDR1 KGHDR, CDR2 SFDVKD. V was pared by 5 bases and J by 6 bases, with 4 bases of the junction left unmatched. CDR3 nucleotide sequence: TGTGCCACCAGTGGGGGGACTAGCGGGGCGGATACGCAGTATTTT. Translation gives CATSGGTSGADTQYF.

This clone was observed once. The rearrangement uses TRBV19 and TRBJ2-7; 7 nucleotides align to TRBD2. The germline V gene encodes CDR1 LNHDA and CDR2 SQIVND (reference sequence). There are 13 residues in the CDR3. Germline trimming cut 6 bases from V and 3 bases from J; bases unmatched to any gene: 5. The CDR3 spells CASSPGGGYEQYF. CDR3 nucleotides: TGTGCCAGTAGCCCGGGCGGGGGCTACGAGCAGTACTTC.

This clone was found once. The genes are TRBV7-8 and TRBJ2-7; D is uncertain. Germline lookup yields CDR1 SGHVS and CDR2 FQNEAQ. Trimming stripped 2 bases from V and 1 base from J, with 9 bases between. The CDR3 extends over 14 amino acids. The CDR3 nucleotides read TGTGCCAGCAGCTTATTAACGAGTTCCTACGAGCAGTACTTC. Encoded protein: CASSLLTSSYEQYF.

V usage is TRBV11-2 and J usage is TRBJ2-5; D possibly corresponds to TRBD1 (5 bases). The V gene's germline CDR1 is SGHAT and CDR2 FQNNGV. V was shortened by 2 bases and J by 5 bases, with 21 bases between the two germline ends. The CDR3 extends over 17 amino acids. CDR3 sequence: CASSLFSDRDLRETQYF. CDR3 bases: TGTGCCAGCAGCTTATTTTCCGACAGAGACCTAAGGGAGACCCAGTACTTC.

The chain combines TRBV5-1 with TRBJ1-5; no definite D call. The V and J ends lost 6 bases and 0 bases respectively, with 4 bases between them. From germline, CDR1 is SGHRS and CDR2 YFSETQ. The CDR3 runs to 12 residues. In nucleotides, the CDR3 is TGCGCCAGCATAAATAGCAATCAGCCCCAGCATTTT. Amino acids: CASINSNQPQHF.